This entry describes one T cell receptor beta chain. The CDR3 covers 15 residues. Germline CDR1 SGHRS, CDR2 YFSETQ. Deletions cut 0 bases from V and 4 bases from J, with 11 bases between. This record comes from a study of blood T cell repertoires in COVID-19. As for the study in general: The United States, Italy and Spain were the sources of the acute and convalescent COVID-19 samples.

In the source study's methods: It was from reference gene primer amplification that nucleated cell counts were estimated. Libraries were prepared by immunoSEQ multiplex PCR; TCRdb keeps only in-frame clonotypes and omits some of them. V and J calls and clone size are copied from that table; D and trimming were computed from the DNA. The sample lists some 110,000 clones; roughly four fifths were seen once. The origin of this receptor is a man in his sixties with acute or convalescent COVID-19. The sequencing sample was made of peripheral blood. The chain is built from TRBV5-1 and TRBJ2-1, with D possibly being TRBD2 (6 bases). The CDR3 sequence: CASSLESGYYNEQFF. In DNA, the CDR3 is TGCGCCAGCAGCTTGGAGAGCGGGTATTACAATGAGCAGTTCTTC. Filled out from reference TRBV5-1 and TRBJ2-1, the complete variable domain reads KAGVTQTPRYLIKTRGQQVTLSCSPISGHRSVSWYQQTPGQGLQFLFEYFSETQRNKGNFPGRFSGRQFSNSRSEMNVSTLELGDSALYLCASSLESGYYNEQFFGPGTRLTVL.